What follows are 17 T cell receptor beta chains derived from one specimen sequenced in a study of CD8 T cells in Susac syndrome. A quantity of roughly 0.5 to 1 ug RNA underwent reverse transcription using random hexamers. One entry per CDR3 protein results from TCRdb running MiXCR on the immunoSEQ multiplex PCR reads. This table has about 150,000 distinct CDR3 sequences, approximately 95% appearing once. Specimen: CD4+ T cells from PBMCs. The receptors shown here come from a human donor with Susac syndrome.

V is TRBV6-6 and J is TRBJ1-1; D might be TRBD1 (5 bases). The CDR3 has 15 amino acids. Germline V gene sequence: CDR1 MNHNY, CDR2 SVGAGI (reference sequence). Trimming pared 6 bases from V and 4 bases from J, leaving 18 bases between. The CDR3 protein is CASSPPTPRGTEAFF. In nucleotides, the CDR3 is TGTGCCAGCAGCCCCCCGACCCCAAGGGGCACTGAAGCTTTCTTT.

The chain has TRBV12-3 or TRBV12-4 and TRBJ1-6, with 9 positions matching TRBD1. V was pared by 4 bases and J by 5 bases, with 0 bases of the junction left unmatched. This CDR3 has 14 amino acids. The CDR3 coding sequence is TGTGCCAGCAGTTGGACAGGGGATAATTCACCCCTCCACTTT. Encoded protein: CASSWTGDNSPLHF.

CDR3 sequence reads: CASSHFDSNYGYTF. Here the CDR3 DNA reads TGTGCCAGCAGCCATTTCGACAGTAACTATGGCTACACCTTC. The chain employs TRBV6-6 and TRBJ1-2, with a possible D match to TRBD1 (5 bases). CDR3 length: 14 amino acids. The V gene's germline CDR1 is MNHNY and CDR2 SVGAGI (reference sequence). Trimming took 6 bases from V and 1 from J, leaving 12 bases between them.

DNA of the CDR3: TGTGCCAGCAGCTTAACGGGGAACAGACAGGGTCAAGAGACCCAGTACTTC. Translation: CASSLTGNRQGQETQYF. The J gene is TRBJ2-5, the V gene TRBV7-3; 7 bases fit TRBD1. J was trimmed by 2 bases and V by 0 bases; bases with no gene match: 9. The CDR3 is made up of 17 amino acids. Per germline, CDR1 SGHTA and CDR2 FQGTGA.

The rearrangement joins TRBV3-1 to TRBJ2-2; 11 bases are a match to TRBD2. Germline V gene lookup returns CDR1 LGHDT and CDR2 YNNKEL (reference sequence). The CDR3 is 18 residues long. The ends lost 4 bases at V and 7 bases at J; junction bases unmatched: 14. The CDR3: CASSLPELAGVAIGELFF. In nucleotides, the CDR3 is TGTGCCAGCAGCCTGCCCGAACTAGCGGGGGTTGCTATCGGGGAGCTGTTTTTT.

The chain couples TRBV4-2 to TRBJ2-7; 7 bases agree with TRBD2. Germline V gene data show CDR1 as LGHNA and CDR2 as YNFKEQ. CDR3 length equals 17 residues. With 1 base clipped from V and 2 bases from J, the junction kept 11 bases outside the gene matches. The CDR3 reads CASSQAVTSTNPYEQYF. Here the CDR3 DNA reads TGTGCCAGCAGCCAAGCCGTGACTAGCACTAACCCCTACGAGCAGTACTTC.

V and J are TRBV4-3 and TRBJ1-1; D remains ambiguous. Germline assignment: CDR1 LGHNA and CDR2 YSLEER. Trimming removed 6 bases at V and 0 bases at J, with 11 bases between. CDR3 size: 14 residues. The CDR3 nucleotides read TGCGCCAGCAGGGGAGTCCTACTGAACACTGAAGCTTTCTTT. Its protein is CASRGVLLNTEAFF.

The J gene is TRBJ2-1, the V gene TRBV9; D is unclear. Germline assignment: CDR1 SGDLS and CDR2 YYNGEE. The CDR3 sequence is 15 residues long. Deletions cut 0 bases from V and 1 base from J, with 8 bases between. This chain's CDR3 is CASSVASSSYNEQFF. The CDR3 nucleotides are TGTGCCAGCAGCGTAGCTTCCTCGTCCTACAATGAGCAGTTCTTC.

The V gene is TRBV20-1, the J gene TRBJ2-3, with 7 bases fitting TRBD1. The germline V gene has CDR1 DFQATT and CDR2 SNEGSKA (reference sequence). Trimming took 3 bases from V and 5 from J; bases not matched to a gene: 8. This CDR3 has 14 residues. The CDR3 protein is CSARKRQGGDTQYF. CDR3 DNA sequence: TGCAGTGCTAGGAAACGACAGGGTGGAGATACGCAGTATTTT.

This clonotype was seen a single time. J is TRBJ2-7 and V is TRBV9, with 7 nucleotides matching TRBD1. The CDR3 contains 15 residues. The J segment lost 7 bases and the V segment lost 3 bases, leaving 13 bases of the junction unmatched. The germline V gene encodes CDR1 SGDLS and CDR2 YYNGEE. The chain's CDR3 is CASSARTGGVGEQYF. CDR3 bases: TGTGCCAGCAGCGCCCGGACAGGTGGTGTTGGGGAGCAGTACTTC.

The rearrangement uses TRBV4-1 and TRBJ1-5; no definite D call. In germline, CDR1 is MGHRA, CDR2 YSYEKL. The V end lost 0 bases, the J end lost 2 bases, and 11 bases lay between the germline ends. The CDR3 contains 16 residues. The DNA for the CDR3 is TGCGCCAGCAGCCAAGATCGGGCAGGAGGCAATCAGCCCCAGCATTTT. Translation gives CASSQDRAGGNQPQHF.

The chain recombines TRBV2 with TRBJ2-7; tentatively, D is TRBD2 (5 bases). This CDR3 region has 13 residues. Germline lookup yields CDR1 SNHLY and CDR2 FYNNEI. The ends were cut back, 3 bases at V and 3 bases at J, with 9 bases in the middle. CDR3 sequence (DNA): TGTGCCAGCAGTGATGGCGCGGGCTACGAGCAGTACTTC. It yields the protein CASSDGAGYEQYF.

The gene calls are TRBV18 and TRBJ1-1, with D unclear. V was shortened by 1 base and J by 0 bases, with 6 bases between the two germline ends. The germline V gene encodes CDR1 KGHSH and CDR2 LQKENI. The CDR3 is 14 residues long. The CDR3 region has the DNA TGTGCCAGCTCACCACAGGTTCTGAACACTGAAGCTTTCTTT. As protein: CASSPQVLNTEAFF.

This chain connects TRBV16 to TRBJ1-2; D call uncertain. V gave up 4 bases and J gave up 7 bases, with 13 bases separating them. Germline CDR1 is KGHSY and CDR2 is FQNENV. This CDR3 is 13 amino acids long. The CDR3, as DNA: TGTGCCAGCAGCCTCTTACGGGGAATTGGCTACACCTTC. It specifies CASSLLRGIGYTF.

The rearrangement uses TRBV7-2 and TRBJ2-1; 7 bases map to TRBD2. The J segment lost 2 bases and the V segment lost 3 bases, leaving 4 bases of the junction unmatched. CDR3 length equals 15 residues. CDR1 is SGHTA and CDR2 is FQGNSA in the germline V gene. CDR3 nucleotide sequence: TGTGCCAGCAGCTTTACTAGCGCAGCCTACAATGAGCAGTTCTTC. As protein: CASSFTSAAYNEQFF.

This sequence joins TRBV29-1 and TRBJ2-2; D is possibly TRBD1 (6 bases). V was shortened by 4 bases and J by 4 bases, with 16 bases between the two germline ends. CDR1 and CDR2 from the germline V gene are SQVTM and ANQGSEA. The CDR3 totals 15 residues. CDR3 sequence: CSVVRGTPSTGELFF. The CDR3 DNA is TGCAGCGTTGTTAGGGGGACGCCGTCCACCGGGGAGCTGTTTTTT.

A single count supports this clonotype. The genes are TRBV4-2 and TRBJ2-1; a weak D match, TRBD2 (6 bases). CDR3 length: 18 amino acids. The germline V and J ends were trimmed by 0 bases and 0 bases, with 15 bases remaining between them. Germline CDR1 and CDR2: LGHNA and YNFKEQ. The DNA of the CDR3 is TGTGCCAGCAGCCAAGATGCGGGGACTCGGAGCTCCTACAATGAGCAGTTCTTC. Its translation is CASSQDAGTRSSYNEQFF.